Reported below is one T cell receptor beta chain. This CDR3 is 16 amino acids long. V lost 3 bases and J 3 bases, leaving 16 bases between the germline ends. Germline V gene sequence: CDR1 SGHAT, CDR2 FQNNGV. Using immunoSEQ multiplex PCR, the repertoire was profiled, and TCRdb retains in-frame clones only, with some absent. Of 90,000 to 120,000 clones listed, around 90% are singletons. The data derive from a study of T cell changes during pregnancy in multiple sclerosis. The rearrangement joins TRBV11-2 to TRBJ2-3, with TRBD2 as a possible D gene (5 bases). This clonotype was obtained from a female donor in good health, enrolled as a control in a pregnancy study. This sample comprised peripheral blood, obtained in the third trimester of pregnancy. For the CDR3, the DNA is TGTGCCAGCAGCTTTGTTCGGACTCGCGGAACAGATACGCAGTATTTT. This codes for CASSFVRTRGTDTQYF.